This T cell receptor beta chain originates from a study of blood T cell repertoires in COVID-19. Germline-derived CDR1 and CDR2 are SNHLY and FYNNEI. The V end lost 2 bases, the J end lost 1 base, and 9 bases lay between the germline ends. This CDR3 is built from 15 residues. The method was immunoSEQ multiplex PCR; TCRdb's version includes in-frame clones alone and lacks a portion of them. Altogether around 70,000 clones are present, about 80% being singletons, with the ten largest covering about 30%. The V call is TRBV2, the J call TRBJ1-5, with D perhaps matching TRBD1 (6 bases). The sequence derives from a man between 60 and 70 years old with active or convalescent COVID-19. The specimen sequenced was peripheral blood. The DNA of the CDR3 is TGTGCCAGCAGTGAACAGGGGACCAGCAATCAGCCCCAGCATTTT. Protein product: CASSEQGTSNQPQHF.